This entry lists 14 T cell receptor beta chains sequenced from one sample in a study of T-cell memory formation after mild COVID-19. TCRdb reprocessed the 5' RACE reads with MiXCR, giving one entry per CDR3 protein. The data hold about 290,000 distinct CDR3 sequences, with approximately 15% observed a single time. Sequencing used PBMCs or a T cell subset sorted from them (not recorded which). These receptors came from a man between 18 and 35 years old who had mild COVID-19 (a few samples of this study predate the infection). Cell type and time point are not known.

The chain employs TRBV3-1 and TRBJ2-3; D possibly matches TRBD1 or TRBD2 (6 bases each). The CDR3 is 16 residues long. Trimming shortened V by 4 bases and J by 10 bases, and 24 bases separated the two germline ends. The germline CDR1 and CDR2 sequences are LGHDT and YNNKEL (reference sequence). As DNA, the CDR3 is TGTGCCAGCAGCCGCTTCGAGGGGGGAATTATTAGCGCGCAGTATTTT. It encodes CASSRFEGGIISAQYF.

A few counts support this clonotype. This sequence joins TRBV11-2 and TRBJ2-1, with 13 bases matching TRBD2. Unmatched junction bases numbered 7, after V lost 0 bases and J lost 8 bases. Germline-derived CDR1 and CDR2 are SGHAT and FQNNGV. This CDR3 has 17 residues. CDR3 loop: CASSLDAGTSGAHEQFF. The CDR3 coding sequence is TGTGCCAGCAGCTTAGATGCCGGGACTAGCGGGGCTCATGAGCAGTTCTTC.

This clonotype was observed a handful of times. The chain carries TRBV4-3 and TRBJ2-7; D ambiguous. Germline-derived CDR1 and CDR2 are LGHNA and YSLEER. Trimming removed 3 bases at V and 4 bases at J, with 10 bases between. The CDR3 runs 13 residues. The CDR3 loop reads CASSHGRAYEQYF. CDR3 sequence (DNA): TGCGCCAGCAGCCATGGAAGGGCGTACGAGCAGTACTTC.

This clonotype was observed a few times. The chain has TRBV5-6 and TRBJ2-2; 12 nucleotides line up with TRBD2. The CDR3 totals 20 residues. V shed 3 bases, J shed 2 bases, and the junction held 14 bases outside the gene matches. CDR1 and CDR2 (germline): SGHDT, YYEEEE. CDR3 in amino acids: CASSWRRSASGGGNTGELFF. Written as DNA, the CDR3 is TGTGCCAGCAGCTGGAGGCGGTCGGCTAGCGGGGGGGGTAACACCGGGGAGCTGTTTTTT.

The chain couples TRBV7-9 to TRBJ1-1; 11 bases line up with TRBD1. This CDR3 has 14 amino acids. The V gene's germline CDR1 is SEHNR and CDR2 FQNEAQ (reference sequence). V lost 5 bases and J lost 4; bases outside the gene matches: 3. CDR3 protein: CASSQGQGATEAFF. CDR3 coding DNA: TGTGCCAGCAGCCAAGGACAGGGGGCCACTGAAGCTTTCTTT.

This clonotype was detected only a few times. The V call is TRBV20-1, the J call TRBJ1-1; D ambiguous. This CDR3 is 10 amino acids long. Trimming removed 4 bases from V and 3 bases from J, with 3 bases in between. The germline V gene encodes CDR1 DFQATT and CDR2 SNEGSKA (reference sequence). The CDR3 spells CSAKYTEAFF. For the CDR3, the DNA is TGCAGTGCTAAGTACACTGAAGCTTTCTTT.

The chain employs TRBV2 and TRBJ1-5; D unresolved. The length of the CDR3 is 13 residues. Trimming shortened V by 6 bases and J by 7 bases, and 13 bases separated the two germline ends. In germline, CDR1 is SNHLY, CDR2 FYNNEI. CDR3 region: CASRGLGRQPQHF. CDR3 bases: TGTGCCAGCAGGGGTTTGGGCCGGCAGCCCCAGCATTTT.

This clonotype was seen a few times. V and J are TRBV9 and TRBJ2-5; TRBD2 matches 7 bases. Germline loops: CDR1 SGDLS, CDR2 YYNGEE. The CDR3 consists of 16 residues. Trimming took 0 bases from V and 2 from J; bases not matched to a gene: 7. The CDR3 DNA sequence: TGTGCCAGCAGCGTAGCCCCAGCGGGGAGACAAGAGACCCAGTACTTC. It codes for CASSVAPAGRQETQYF. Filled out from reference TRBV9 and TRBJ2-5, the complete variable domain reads DSGVTQTPKHLITATGQRVTLRCSPRSGDLSVYWYQQSLDQGLQFLIQYYNGEERAKGNILERFSAQQFPDLHSELNLSSLELGDSALYFCASSVAPAGRQETQYFGPGTRLLVL.

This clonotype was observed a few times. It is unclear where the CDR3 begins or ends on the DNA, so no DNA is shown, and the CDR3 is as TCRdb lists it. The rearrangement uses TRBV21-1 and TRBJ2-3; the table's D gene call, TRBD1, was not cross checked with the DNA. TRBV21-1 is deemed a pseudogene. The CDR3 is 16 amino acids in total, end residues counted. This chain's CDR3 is CASSKAVGQGTDTQYF.

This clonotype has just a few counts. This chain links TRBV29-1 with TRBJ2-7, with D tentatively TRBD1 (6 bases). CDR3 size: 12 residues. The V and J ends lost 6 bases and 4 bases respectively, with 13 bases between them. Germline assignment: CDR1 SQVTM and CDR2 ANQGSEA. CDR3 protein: CSVQGLPYEQYV. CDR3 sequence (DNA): TGCAGCGTACAGGGCCTACCTTACGAGCAGTACGTC.

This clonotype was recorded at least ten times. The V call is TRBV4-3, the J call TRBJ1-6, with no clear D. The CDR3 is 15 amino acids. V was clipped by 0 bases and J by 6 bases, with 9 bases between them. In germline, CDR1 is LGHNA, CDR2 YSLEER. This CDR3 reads CASSQEIEINSPLHF. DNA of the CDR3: TGCGCCAGCAGCCAAGAGATCGAGATTAATTCACCCCTCCACTTT.

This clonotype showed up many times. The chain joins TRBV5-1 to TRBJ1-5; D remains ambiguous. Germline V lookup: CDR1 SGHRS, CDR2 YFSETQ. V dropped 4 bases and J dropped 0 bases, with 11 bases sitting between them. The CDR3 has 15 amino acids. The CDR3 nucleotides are TGCGCCAGCAGCGTCGGGGAGCATAGCAATCAGCCCCAGCATTTT. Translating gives CASSVGEHSNQPQHF.

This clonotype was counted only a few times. The CDR3 reads CASRVTYNGEAFF. The DNA of the CDR3 is TGCGCCAGCAGGGTGACGTATAACGGAGAAGCTTTCTTT. J is TRBJ1-1 and V is TRBV5-1, with no clear D. With 5 bases removed from V and 8 bases from J, the gap between germline ends came to 16 bases. The CDR3 sequence is 13 residues long. CDR1 is SGHRS, CDR2 YFSETQ, per germline.

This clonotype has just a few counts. Written as DNA, the CDR3 is TGTGCCAGCAGCTTGGGGCCTCCGGCCTCCTACAATGAGCAGTTCTTC. This encodes CASSLGPPASYNEQFF. The chain has TRBV5-6 and TRBJ2-1; D call uncertain. V lost 0 bases to trimming and J lost 0 bases, with 10 bases between them. This CDR3 comprises 16 residues. Looked up from germline, CDR1 is SGHDT and CDR2 is YYEEEE.